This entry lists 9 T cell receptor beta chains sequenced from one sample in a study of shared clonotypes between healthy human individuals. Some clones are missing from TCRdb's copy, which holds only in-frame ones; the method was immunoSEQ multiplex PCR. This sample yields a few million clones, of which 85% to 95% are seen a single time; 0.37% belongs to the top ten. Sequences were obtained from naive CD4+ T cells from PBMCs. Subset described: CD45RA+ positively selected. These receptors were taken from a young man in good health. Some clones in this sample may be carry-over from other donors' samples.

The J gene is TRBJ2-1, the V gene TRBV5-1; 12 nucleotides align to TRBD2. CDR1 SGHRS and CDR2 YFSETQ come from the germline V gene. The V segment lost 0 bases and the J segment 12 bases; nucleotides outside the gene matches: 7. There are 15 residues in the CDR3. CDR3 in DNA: TGCGCCAGCAGCTTGGAACTAGCGGGAGGTCCTCGGCAGTTCTTC. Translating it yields CASSLELAGGPRQFF.

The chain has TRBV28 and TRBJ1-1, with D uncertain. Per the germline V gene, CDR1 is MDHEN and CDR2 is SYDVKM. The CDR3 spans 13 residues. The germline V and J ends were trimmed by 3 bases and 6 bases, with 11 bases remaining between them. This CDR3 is CASSFPGIAEAFF. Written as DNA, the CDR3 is TGTGCCAGCAGTTTTCCGGGTATTGCTGAAGCTTTCTTT.

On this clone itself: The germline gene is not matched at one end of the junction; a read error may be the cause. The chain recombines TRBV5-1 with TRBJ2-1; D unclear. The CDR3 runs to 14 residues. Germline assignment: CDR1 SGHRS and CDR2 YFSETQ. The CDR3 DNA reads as TGCGTCAGCAGCTTTGGAAGGGTGGGCAATGAGCAGTTCTTC. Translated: CVSSFGRVGNEQFF. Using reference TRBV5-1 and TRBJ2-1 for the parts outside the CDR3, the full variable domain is KAGVTQTPRYLIKTRGQQVTLSCSPISGHRSVSWYQQTPGQGLQFLFEYFSETQRNKGNFPGRFSGRQFSNSRSEMNVSTLELGDSALYLCVSSFGRVGNEQFFGPGTRLTVL.

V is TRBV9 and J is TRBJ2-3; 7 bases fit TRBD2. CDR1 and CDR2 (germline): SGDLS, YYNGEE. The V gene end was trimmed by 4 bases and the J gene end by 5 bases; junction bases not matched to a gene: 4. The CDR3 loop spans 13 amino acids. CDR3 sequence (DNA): TGTGCCAGCAGCCCCCGGGGGGAAGATACGCAGTATTTT. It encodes CASSPRGEDTQYF.

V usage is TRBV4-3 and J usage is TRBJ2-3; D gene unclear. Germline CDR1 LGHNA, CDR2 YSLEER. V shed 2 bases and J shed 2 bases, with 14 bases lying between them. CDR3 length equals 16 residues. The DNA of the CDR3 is TGCGCCAGCAGCCAAACCCGGACCCGGTTCACAGATACGCAGTATTTT. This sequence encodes CASSQTRTRFTDTQYF.

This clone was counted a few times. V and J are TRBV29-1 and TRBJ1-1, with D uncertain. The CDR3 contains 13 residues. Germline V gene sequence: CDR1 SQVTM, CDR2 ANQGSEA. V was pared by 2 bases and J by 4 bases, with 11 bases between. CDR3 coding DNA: TGCAGCGTTGAACGGCCTCTTACCACTGAAGCTTTCTTT. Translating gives CSVERPLTTEAFF.

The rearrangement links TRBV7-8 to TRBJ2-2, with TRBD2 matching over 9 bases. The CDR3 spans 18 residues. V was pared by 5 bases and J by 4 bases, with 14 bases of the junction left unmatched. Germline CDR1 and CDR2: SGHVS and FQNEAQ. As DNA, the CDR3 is TGTGCCAGCAGCATCACGACTAGCGGCCCACCGGGCACCGGGGAGCTGTTTTTT. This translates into CASSITTSGPPGTGELFF.

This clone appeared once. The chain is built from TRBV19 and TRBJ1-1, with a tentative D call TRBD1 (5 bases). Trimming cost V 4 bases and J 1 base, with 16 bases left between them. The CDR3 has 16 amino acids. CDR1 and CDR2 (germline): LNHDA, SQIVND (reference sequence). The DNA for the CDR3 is TGTGCCAGTAGTACCCTCCTCGGGACGGAGAACACTGAAGCTTTCTTT. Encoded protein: CASSTLLGTENTEAFF.

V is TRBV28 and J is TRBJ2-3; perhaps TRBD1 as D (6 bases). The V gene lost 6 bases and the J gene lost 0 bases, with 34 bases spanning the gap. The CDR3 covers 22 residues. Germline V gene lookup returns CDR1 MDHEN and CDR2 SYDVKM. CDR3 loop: CASSPNPGTHEPGGSSTDTQYF. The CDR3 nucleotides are TGTGCCAGCAGCCCTAACCCCGGGACCCATGAGCCTGGGGGCTCTAGCACAGATACGCAGTATTTT. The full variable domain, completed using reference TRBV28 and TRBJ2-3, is DVKVTQSSRYLVKRTGEKVFLECVQDMDHENMFWYRQDPGLGLRLIYFSYDVKMKEKGDIPEGYSVSREKKERFSLILESASTNQTSMYLCASSPNPGTHEPGGSSTDTQYFGPGTRLTVL.